This T cell receptor beta chain originates from a study of blood T cell repertoires in COVID-19. TCRdb's table, derived via immunoSEQ multiplex PCR, lists solely in-frame clones and lacks some. The profile shows about 200,000 clones, roughly 84% of them singletons. Material for sequencing was peripheral blood. The TCR comes from a woman over 75 with acute or convalescent COVID-19.

In DNA, the CDR3 is TGCGCCAGCAGCGTCCAGGGTGTGGGAAAAAAAACCGGGGAGCTGTTTTTT. Translating gives CASSVQGVGKKTGELFF. The rearrangement joins TRBV5-1 to TRBJ2-2; D may be TRBD1 (5 bases). The CDR3 extends over 17 amino acids. Trimming left V 4 bases short and J 5 bases short, with 21 bases between. Germline V lookup: CDR1 SGHRS, CDR2 YFSETQ.